The table lists the clone carrying this T cell receptor beta chain with a count of one. Its antigen remains unidentified. This entry comes from a study of CD8 T cells in Susac syndrome. Study-wide results and limits: Acknowledgment was made by the study that its TCR sequencing and HLA analysis involved a relatively small number of individuals.

Random hexamers served to reverse transcribe about 0.5 to 1 ug RNA. One entry per CDR3 protein, called by TCRdb with MiXCR from the immunoSEQ multiplex PCR reads. The table lists tens of thousands of distinct CDR3 sequences, roughly 94% of them singletons. V shed 3 bases and J shed 4 bases, with 3 bases lying between them. CDR3 size: 12 residues. The germline V gene has CDR1 SGHTA and CDR2 FQGTGA. The TCR originated in a human donor with multiple sclerosis. Specimen: CD8+ T cells from PBMCs. The chain has TRBV7-3 and TRBJ2-2; no clear D. This CDR3 is CASSFRTGELFF. CDR3 nucleotides: TGTGCCAGCAGCTTTCGCACCGGGGAGCTGTTTTTT.